This T cell receptor (beta chain) was retrieved from a study of shared T cell receptors in the human thymus. Sequenced by immunoSEQ multiplex PCR; TCRdb stores in-frame clones only, minus some. In the table there are about 540,000 clones, 78% of which are singletons. V gave up 5 bases and J gave up 3 bases; unmatched junction bases: 11. The CDR3 loop spans 16 amino acids. CDR1 and CDR2 (germline): SEHNR, FQNEAQ (reference sequence). These data were also filed under a second study, of human thymus T cells. According to that study: Corrective heart surgery yielded resections, and these provided the thymus tissue. Thymic and blood repertoires appeared to display a bias in their usage of V and J genes. Overlap was high between thymic repertoires from unrelated individuals, as reported in related research.

The chain uses TRBV7-9 and TRBJ2-7, with TRBD1 matching 9 bases. The TCR was taken from a boy younger than two with a congenital heart defect. Sequencing was performed on thymocytes. CDR3 region: CASSLRQGGTGYEQYF. In DNA form, the CDR3 reads TGTGCCAGCAGCCTCCGACAGGGGGGAACGGGCTACGAGCAGTACTTC.